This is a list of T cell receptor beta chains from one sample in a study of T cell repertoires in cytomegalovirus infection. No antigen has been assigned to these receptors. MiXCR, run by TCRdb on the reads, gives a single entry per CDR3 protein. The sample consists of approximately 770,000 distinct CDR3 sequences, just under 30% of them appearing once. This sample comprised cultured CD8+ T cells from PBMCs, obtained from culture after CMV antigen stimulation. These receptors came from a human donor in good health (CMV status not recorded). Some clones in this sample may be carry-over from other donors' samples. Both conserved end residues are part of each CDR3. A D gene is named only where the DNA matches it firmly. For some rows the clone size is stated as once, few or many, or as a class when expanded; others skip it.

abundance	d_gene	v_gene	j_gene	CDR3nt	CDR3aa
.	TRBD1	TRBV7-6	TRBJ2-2	TGTGCCAGCAGCACCTGGGACAGGGACACCGGGGAGCTGTTTTTT	CASSTWDRDTGELFF
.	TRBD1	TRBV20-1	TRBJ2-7	TGCAGTGCTCTAAGAACAGGGGCCGGGACCTACGAGCAGTACTTC	CSALRTGAGTYEQYF
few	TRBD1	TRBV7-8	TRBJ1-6	TGTGCCAGCAGCTGGACAGGGTCCTCCTATAATTCACCCCTCCACTTT	CASSWTGSSYNSPLHF
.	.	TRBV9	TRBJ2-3	TGTGCCAGCAGCTTTCGACGGGGGGCAAGCACAGATACGCAGTATTTT	CASSFRRGASTDTQYF
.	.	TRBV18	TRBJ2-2	TGTGCCAGCTCACCACCCTACCCCGGGGAGCTGTTTTTT	CASSPPYPGELFF
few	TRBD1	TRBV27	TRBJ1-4	TGTGCCAGCAGTTTACGGGCATGGGGACAGCCCGAAAAACTGTTTTTT	CASSLRAWGQPEKLFF
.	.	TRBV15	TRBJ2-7	TGTGCCACCAGCAGAGATCGGACTAGGGGGAACGAGCAGTACTTC	CATSRDRTRGNEQYF
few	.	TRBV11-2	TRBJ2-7	TGTGCCAGCAGCTTAGGTCACTGGGAGGCAGGAATCCACGAGCAGTACTTC	CASSLGHWEAGIHEQYF
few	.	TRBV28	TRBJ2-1	TGTGCCAGCAGCCGGCCGACACCTTCCTCCTACAATGAGCAGTTCTTC	CASSRPTPSSYNEQFF
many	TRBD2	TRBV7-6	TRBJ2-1	TGTGCCAGCAGCCCTAGGTTTGGCGGGAGGTCGACATCCTACAATGAGCAGTTCTTC	CASSPRFGGRSTSYNEQFF
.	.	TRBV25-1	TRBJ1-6	TGTGCCAGCAGTCCTCGGGGCCCATTTAATTCACCCCTCCACTTT	CASSPRGPFNSPLHF
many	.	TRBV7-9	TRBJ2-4	TGTGCCAGCAGCTTAGTGGGGTTGGGGCCTCGAGCTAACATTCAGTACTTC	CASSLVGLGPRANIQYF
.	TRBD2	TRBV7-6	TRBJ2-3	TGTGCCAGCAGCTTAGAACTAGCGGGGAACACAGATACGCAGTATTTT	CASSLELAGNTDTQYF
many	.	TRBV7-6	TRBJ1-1	TGTGCCAGCAGCCTCCTTGTCGGTGGGACTGAAGCTTTCTTT	CASSLLVGGTEAFF
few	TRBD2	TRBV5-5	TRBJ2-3	TGTGCCAGCAGTTTGGATTTCATTAGCGGGGGTTCGGGCACAGATACGCAGTATTTT	CASSLDFISGGSGTDTQYF
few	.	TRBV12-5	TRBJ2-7	TGTGCTAGTGGTTATCAACAGGGATCCTACGAGCAGTACTTC	CASGYQQGSYEQYF
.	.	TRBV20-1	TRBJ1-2	TGCAGTGCTCGCCTCTTGGGGACTGATAACTCCGATCGCTATGGCTACACCTTC	CSARLLGTDNSDRYGYTF
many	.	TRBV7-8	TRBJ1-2	TGTGCCAGCAGCTTAGGACAGGTCTATGGCTACACCTTC	CASSLGQVYGYTF
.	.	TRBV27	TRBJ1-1	TGTGCCAGCAGTCCTCTTGCTGACACTGAAGCTTTCTTT	CASSPLADTEAFF
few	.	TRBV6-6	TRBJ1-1	TGTGCCAGCAGTATACACGAAGGAAACACTGAAGCTTTCTTT	CASSIHEGNTEAFF
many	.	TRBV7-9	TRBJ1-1	TGTGCCAGCGGCGGGGAAGACACTGAAGCTTTCTTT	CASGGEDTEAFF
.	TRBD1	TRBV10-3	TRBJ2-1	TGTGCCATCAGTGACCCGGGACAGGGGTCCTACAATGAGCAGTTCTTC	CAISDPGQGSYNEQFF
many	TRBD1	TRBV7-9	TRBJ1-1	TGTGCCAGCAGCCAGACCACCGGGACAGTGAACACTGAAGCTTTCTTT	CASSQTTGTVNTEAFF
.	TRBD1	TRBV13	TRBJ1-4	TGTGCCAGCAGCTCGGGACAGGCCCATGGAAAACTGTTTTTT	CASSSGQAHGKLFF
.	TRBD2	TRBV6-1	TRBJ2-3	TGTGCCAGCACTGAGCGGGGGGACACAGATACGCAGTATTTT	CASTERGDTDTQYF
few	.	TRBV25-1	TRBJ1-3	TGTGCCAGCAGTGAATTGGTGTCGGGGCCATACTCTGGAAACACCATATATTTT	CASSELVSGPYSGNTIYF
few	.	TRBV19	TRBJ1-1	TGTGCCAGTAGTATTGGAAGGTTCCAGGGAAGGGGAACTGAAGCTTTCTTT	CASSIGRFQGRGTEAFF
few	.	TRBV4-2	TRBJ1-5	TGTGCCAGCAGCCAATTTCAGGGCGGGGGGAATAGCAATCAGCCCCAGCATTTT	CASSQFQGGGNSNQPQHF
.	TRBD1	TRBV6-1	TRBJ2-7	TGTGCCAGCAGACACTACAGGGGAGCGGACGACGAGCAGTACTTC	CASRHYRGADDEQYF
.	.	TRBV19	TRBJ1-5	TGTGCCAGTAAGTCGTGGGATCATAGCAATCAGCCCCAGCATTTT	CASKSWDHSNQPQHF
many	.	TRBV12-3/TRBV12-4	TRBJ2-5	TGTGCCAGCAGTTTATTGAGGGCCCAAGAGACCCAGTACTTC	CASSLLRAQETQYF
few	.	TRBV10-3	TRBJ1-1	TGTGCCATCAGGTCGGGTAAGACTGAAGCTTTCTTT	CAIRSGKTEAFF
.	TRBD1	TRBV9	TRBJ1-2	TGTGCCAGCAGCCCGGGGAGGCCAGGGGGAAATGGCTACACCTTC	CASSPGRPGGNGYTF
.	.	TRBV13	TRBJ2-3	TGTGCCAGCAGCTTAGCCAGACGCACAGATACGCAGTATTTT	CASSLARRTDTQYF
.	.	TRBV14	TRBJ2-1	TGTGCCAGCAGCCAAGACAGTTCAGGTGCGGATGAGCAGTTCTTC	CASSQDSSGADEQFF
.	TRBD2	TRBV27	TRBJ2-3	TGTGCCAGCAGTTTAACCCTCGGGGGGGGGGCTCTAGATACGCAGTATTTT	CASSLTLGGGALDTQYF
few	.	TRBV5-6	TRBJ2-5	TGTGCCAGCAGCTTGACGGGACGGACCCAGTACTTC	CASSLTGRTQYF
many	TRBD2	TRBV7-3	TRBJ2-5	TGTGCCAATCCAGGAGCGGGGCTCGAGACCCAGTACTTC	CANPGAGLETQYF
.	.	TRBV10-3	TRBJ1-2	TGTGCCATCAGTGATATCGGGGCCGGGGGCTACACCTTC	CAISDIGAGGYTF
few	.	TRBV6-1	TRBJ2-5	TGTGCCAGCAGTCAAGGGCGGCAACTCCAAGAGACCCAGTACTTC	CASSQGRQLQETQYF
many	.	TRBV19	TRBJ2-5	TGTGCCAGTAGCCGGGCCTTACAAGAGACCCAGTACTTC	CASSRALQETQYF
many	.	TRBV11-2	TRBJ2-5	TGTGCCAGCAGCTTAGAATACAGGAGATACCAAGAGACCCAGTACTTC	CASSLEYRRYQETQYF
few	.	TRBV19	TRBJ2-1	TGTGCCAGTTTCGGTGGCCATGAGCAGTTCTTC	CASFGGHEQFF
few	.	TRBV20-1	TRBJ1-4	TGCAGTGCTAGGGCGAGATTGCCAGAAAAACTGTTTTTT	CSARARLPEKLFF
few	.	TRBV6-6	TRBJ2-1	TGTGCCAGCAGTTCCCCATTGGGCCAAATCCGGGCCTGGGATGAGCAGTTCTTC	CASSSPLGQIRAWDEQFF